This T cell receptor (beta chain) was documented in a study of blood T cell repertoires in COVID-19. Study in general: Samples came from the United States, Italy and Spain, spanning acute and convalescent COVID-19. The analysed material was cDNA or gDNA that came from T cells, B-cell-depleted T cells, or PBMCs.

The V and J ends lost 3 bases and 0 bases respectively, with 5 bases between them. This CDR3 spans 13 amino acids. CDR1 and CDR2 from the germline V gene are LGHDT and YNNKEL (reference sequence). Per the authors' pipeline: From reference gene primer amplification, estimates of nucleated cell counts were derived. Here immunoSEQ multiplex PCR was the method, and the copy in TCRdb shows in-frame clones only, minus some. That table is the source of V, J and clone size, and D and trimming were worked out from the DNA. The sample holds 110,000 or so clones, 85% to 90% seen once. The receptor comes from a man aged 45 to 65 with acute or convalescent COVID-19. Sample: peripheral blood. The V gene is TRBV3-1 (or the pseudogene TRBV3-2), the J gene TRBJ1-1; D not certain. The CDR3 DNA is TGTGCCAGCAGCCACTCTATGAACACTGAAGCTTTCTTT. It encodes CASSHSMNTEAFF.